The rows below give T cell receptor beta chains drawn from one sample of a study of identical twins. TCRdb passed the 5' RACE reads through MiXCR, listing each CDR3 protein once. The data contain about 240,000 distinct CDR3 sequences, about 12% of them seen just once; the ten biggest clones take up roughly 4%. Another study also made use of these data, one on yellow fever vaccine responses in identical twins.

Sequenced material: memory (CD45RO+) T cells sorted from blood. These receptors came from a woman in her late teens or twenties in good health. The CDR3 runs from the conserved cysteine through the conserved F or W. Fields, in order: D gene, clone size, V gene, J gene, CDR3 protein, CDR3 DNA. The D gene is left open where the match is weak. Clone size is given for some rows only: seen once, a few or many times, or a class if the clone is expanded.

D: .; size: few; V: TRBV11-2; J: TRBJ1-1; CDR3: CASSPGALMNTEAFF; DNA: TGTGCCAGCAGCCCGGGGGCCCTCATGAACACTGAAGCTTTCTTT
D: .; size: few; V: TRBV14; J: TRBJ2-7; CDR3: CASSHHSYEQYF; DNA: TGTGCCAGCAGCCACCACTCCTACGAGCAGTACTTC
D: TRBD1; size: few; V: TRBV14; J: TRBJ1-1; CDR3: CASSHDRGMTEAFF; DNA: TGTGCCAGCAGCCACGACAGGGGGATGACTGAAGCTTTCTTT
D: .; size: few; V: TRBV20-1; J: TRBJ1-6; CDR3: CSAGPNSPLHF; DNA: TGCAGTGCTGGGCCTAATTCACCCCTCCACTTT
D: .; size: .; V: TRBV3-1; J: TRBJ2-7; CDR3: CASSRSLGGPSYEQYF; DNA: TGTGCCAGCAGCCGTTCTTTGGGGGGGCCATCCTACGAGCAGTACTTC
D: .; size: .; V: TRBV4-3; J: TRBJ2-3; CDR3: CASSQENPGSTDTQYF; DNA: TGCGCCAGCAGCCAAGAGAATCCCGGAAGCACAGATACGCAGTATTTT
D: .; size: .; V: TRBV29-1; J: TRBJ1-2; CDR3: CSVRPQGQGYGYTF; DNA: TGCAGCGTTCGCCCTCAGGGGCAGGGCTATGGCTACACCTTC
D: TRBD1; size: .; V: TRBV6-1; J: TRBJ1-1; CDR3: CASSRIQGGNTEAFF; DNA: TGTGCCAGCAGCAGGATCCAGGGGGGGAACACTGAAGCTTTCTTT
D: TRBD2; size: .; V: TRBV18; J: TRBJ2-7; CDR3: CASSYSSGGAAYEQYF; DNA: TGTGCCAGCTCATATTCTAGCGGAGGAGCGGCCTACGAGCAGTACTTC
D: TRBD2; size: many; V: TRBV5-5; J: TRBJ2-1; CDR3: CASSPLAASYNEQFF; DNA: TGTGCCAGCAGCCCCCTAGCGGCCTCCTACAATGAGCAGTTCTTC
D: .; size: few; V: TRBV5-1; J: TRBJ1-4; CDR3: CASSQFGTAYEKLFF; DNA: TGCGCCAGCAGCCAGTTTGGTACAGCCTATGAAAAACTGTTTTTT
D: .; size: .; V: TRBV6-5; J: TRBJ2-7; CDR3: CASSSLSNSYEQYF; DNA: TGTGCCAGCAGCTCACTCTCAAACTCATACGAGCAGTACTTC
D: TRBD1; size: medium-sized; V: TRBV5-1; J: TRBJ2-1; CDR3: CASSVTGSSSYNEQFF; DNA: TGCGCCAGCAGCGTGACAGGGTCGAGCTCCTACAATGAGCAGTTCTTC
D: TRBD2; size: many; V: TRBV7-8; J: TRBJ2-1; CDR3: CASSFGTSGSSYNEQFF; DNA: TGTGCCAGCAGCTTTGGGACTAGCGGGAGCTCCTACAATGAGCAGTTCTTC
D: TRBD1; size: .; V: TRBV5-5; J: TRBJ2-7; CDR3: CASSRSGQNTYEQYF; DNA: TGTGCCAGCAGCCGATCGGGACAGAATACCTACGAGCAGTACTTC
D: TRBD2; size: .; V: TRBV4-3; J: TRBJ2-6; CDR3: CASSQGEGSGANVLTF; DNA: TGCGCCAGCAGCCAAGGGGAGGGGTCCGGGGCCAACGTCCTGACTTTC
D: TRBD2; size: .; V: TRBV19; J: TRBJ2-7; CDR3: CASSLRLAGAPPHEQYF; DNA: TGTGCCAGTAGTCTACGACTAGCGGGAGCCCCACCCCACGAGCAGTACTTC
D: .; size: few; V: TRBV12-3/TRBV12-4; J: TRBJ2-4; CDR3: CASSLVVAKNIQYF; DNA: TGTGCCAGCAGTCTCGTGGTAGCCAAAAACATTCAGTACTTC
D: .; size: few; V: TRBV30; J: TRBJ2-4; CDR3: CAWSVRQTTYF; DNA: TGTGCCTGGAGTGTACGACAGACCACGTACTTC
D: .; size: few; V: TRBV27; J: TRBJ1-1; CDR3: CASSSKGTEAFF; DNA: TGTGCCAGCAGTTCCAAGGGCACTGAAGCTTTCTTT
D: .; size: .; V: TRBV7-2; J: TRBJ2-1; CDR3: CASSSGFYNEQFF; DNA: TGTGCCAGCAGCTCGGGATTTTACAATGAGCAGTTCTTC
D: .; size: .; V: TRBV7-2; J: TRBJ2-5; CDR3: CASSLTREETQYF; DNA: TGTGCCAGCAGCTTAACCAGGGAAGAGACCCAGTACTTC
D: TRBD2; size: many; V: TRBV7-8; J: TRBJ2-1; CDR3: CASRAGGRGEQFF; DNA: TGTGCCAGCAGGGCGGGAGGCCGTGGTGAGCAGTTCTTC
D: .; size: .; V: TRBV7-8; J: TRBJ1-2; CDR3: CASSLAGFTGYTF; DNA: TGTGCCAGCAGCTTAGCAGGGTTCACTGGCTACACCTTC
D: .; size: few; V: TRBV6-6; J: TRBJ2-5; CDR3: CASRGGKETQYF; DNA: TGTGCCAGCAGGGGGGGCAAAGAGACCCAGTACTTC
D: TRBD1; size: .; V: TRBV5-1; J: TRBJ2-5; CDR3: CASSLALGQGGGETQYF; DNA: TGCGCCAGCAGCTTGGCATTGGGACAGGGAGGAGGAGAGACCCAGTACTTC
D: .; size: many; V: TRBV3-1; J: TRBJ1-3; CDR3: CASSSTLGNTIYF; DNA: TGTGCCAGCAGCTCGACACTTGGAAACACCATATATTTT
D: .; size: .; V: TRBV27; J: TRBJ1-1; CDR3: CASSFHPKNTEAFF; DNA: TGTGCCAGCAGTTTTCACCCAAAGAACACTGAAGCTTTCTTT
D: .; size: many; V: TRBV12-3/TRBV12-4; J: TRBJ1-5; CDR3: CASRGVSGNQPQHF; DNA: TGTGCCAGCAGAGGGGTTTCGGGCAATCAGCCCCAGCATTTT
D: .; size: many; V: TRBV11-2; J: TRBJ1-2; CDR3: CASSVDRNYGYTF; DNA: TGTGCCAGCAGCGTAGACAGAAACTATGGCTACACCTTC
D: TRBD2; size: many; V: TRBV5-1; J: TRBJ2-1; CDR3: CASSNGLAGGLNEQFF; DNA: TGCGCCAGCAGCAATGGACTAGCGGGAGGGTTGAATGAGCAGTTCTTC